This T cell receptor (beta chain) was identified during a study of tumor-infiltrating lymphocytes in oesophageal squamous cell carcinoma. TCRdb re-called the PCR reads with MiXCR, one entry per CDR3 protein. The repertoire holds some 14,000 distinct CDR3 sequences, with 50% as singletons. V gave up 5 bases and J gave up 5 bases, with 20 bases separating them. The CDR3 loop spans 16 amino acids. Looked up from germline, CDR1 is SGHTA and CDR2 is FQGNSA. The chain joins TRBV7-2 to TRBJ2-3; possibly TRBD1 or TRBD2 for D (6 bases each). The specimen was esophageal tumor tissue. This receptor was identified in a male donor with esophageal squamous cell carcinoma. CDR3: CASSPIGRGLRDTQYF. For the CDR3, the DNA is TGTGCCAGCAGCCCCATTGGTCGGGGGCTGAGAGATACGCAGTATTTT.